The 29 T cell receptor beta chains below all came from one sample that was sequenced in a study of cytomegalovirus exposure and HLA in healthy donors. PCR employed 60 Vbeta and 13 Jbeta primers. Sequencing used immunoSEQ multiplex PCR; TCRdb keeps in-frame clones, though not all of them. The repertoire has around 130,000 clones, 50% to 75% of them found once; the top ten carry approximately 8%. The sequenced sample consisted of PBMCs. These receptor sequences come from a woman aged 40 to 49 in good health and CMV-seropositive.

V is TRBV5-6 and J is TRBJ2-1, with 10 bases identical to TRBD2. The CDR3 is made up of 15 amino acids. Germline CDR1 and CDR2: SGHDT and YYEEEE. The V gene end was trimmed by 4 bases and the J gene end by 6 bases; junction bases not matched to a gene: 7. In DNA, the CDR3 is TGTGCCAGCAGCGTGGGACTAGCGCGCGTCAATGAGCAGTTCTTC. It translates to CASSVGLARVNEQFF.

This sequence joins TRBV6-5 and TRBJ2-7, with D perhaps matching TRBD1 (5 bases). V dropped 2 bases and J dropped 5 bases, with 16 bases sitting between them. This CDR3 comprises 15 residues. Germline V gives CDR1 MNHEY, CDR2 SVGAGI. The CDR3 DNA is TGTGCCAGCAGTTACATGGTGGCCAGGGTCGACGAGCAGTACTTC. Translated: CASSYMVARVDEQYF.

The chain couples TRBV9 to TRBJ2-1; 13 bases align to TRBD2. With V trimmed by 4 bases and J by 9 bases, 7 bases remained unmatched. This CDR3 contains 15 residues. Germline V gene data show CDR1 as SGDLS and CDR2 as YYNGEE. The DNA of the CDR3 is TGTGCCAGCAGCCTAACTAGCGGGGGGGCGGTTGAGCAGTTCTTC. Encoded protein: CASSLTSGGAVEQFF.

The sample holds a few counts of this clone. This chain uses TRBV6-6 with TRBJ1-2; 8 bases fit TRBD1. With V trimmed by 6 bases and J by 5 bases, 14 bases remained unmatched. The CDR3 covers 16 residues. CDR1 and CDR2 (germline): MNHNY, SVGAGI (reference sequence). CDR3 residues: CASSERQGSLQYGYTF. The CDR3 nucleotides read TGTGCCAGCAGCGAACGACAGGGGAGTCTTCAATATGGCTACACCTTC.

In its sample, this clone was seen once. This chain joins TRBV2 and TRBJ2-5; tentative D call: TRBD2 (6 bases). Trimming left V 7 bases short and J 2 bases short, with 11 bases between. The length of the CDR3 is 13 residues. The germline V gene encodes CDR1 SNHLY and CDR2 FYNNEI. The CDR3 loop reads CASTGTRQETQYF. The CDR3 DNA reads TGTGCCAGCACCGGGACTCGACAAGAGACCCAGTACTTC.

This sequence joins TRBV11-2 and TRBJ2-5, with D maybe TRBD2 (5 bases). Germline CDR1 SGHAT, CDR2 FQNNGV. V lost 3 bases to trimming and J lost 2 bases, with 13 bases between them. The CDR3 totals 15 residues. In DNA, the CDR3 is TGTGCCAGCAGCTTCGTATGGGGAGTTCAAGAGACCCAGTACTTC. It encodes CASSFVWGVQETQYF.

The chain joins TRBV6-1 to TRBJ2-7; D is perhaps TRBD1 (6 bases). V shed 3 bases and J shed 5 bases, with 11 bases lying between them. This CDR3 has 13 residues. Germline-derived CDR1 and CDR2 are MNHNS and SASEGT. The CDR3 bases are TGTGCCAGCAGTGATATACAGGGCCACGAGCAGTACTTC. Translating it yields CASSDIQGHEQYF.

V and J are TRBV5-1 and TRBJ2-7; 10 positions agree with TRBD2. The germline V gene encodes CDR1 SGHRS and CDR2 YFSETQ. The CDR3 has 16 residues. With 5 bases clipped from V and 2 bases from J, the junction kept 10 bases outside the gene matches. In DNA form, the CDR3 reads TGCGCCAGCAGTCCCAAAGCGGGAGGGGGACCCTACGAGCAGTACTTC. This gives the protein CASSPKAGGGPYEQYF.

The genes are TRBV11-2 and TRBJ2-3, with D unresolved. The CDR3 covers 14 residues. V lost 0 bases and J lost 4, with 8 bases in between. Germline V lookup: CDR1 SGHAT, CDR2 FQNNGV. Here the CDR3 DNA reads TGTGCCAGCAGCTTAGACAAGACTTCAGATACGCAGTATTTT. It translates to CASSLDKTSDTQYF.

The chain employs TRBV5-6 and TRBJ1-2; the D gene is possibly TRBD1 (6 bases). CDR3 length: 13 amino acids. The ends were cut back, 4 bases at V and 8 bases at J, with 15 bases in the middle. Germline CDR1 SGHDT, CDR2 YYEEEE. The CDR3 protein is CASSITGPEGYTF. CDR3 coding DNA: TGTGCCAGCAGCATTACAGGGCCCGAGGGCTACACCTTC.

The V and J genes are TRBV29-1 and TRBJ2-3; 8 bases align to TRBD1. V was clipped by 2 bases and J by 3 bases; unmatched bases: 16. The CDR3 runs 18 residues. Germline CDR1 reads SQVTM; CDR2 reads ANQGSEA. The CDR3 loop is CSVERTYDRGLITDTQYF. The CDR3 DNA follows: TGCAGCGTTGAACGCACCTACGACAGGGGATTGATTACAGATACGCAGTATTTT.

In nucleotides, the CDR3 is TGTGCCAGCACCTGGGGGGGTAGCTACGAGCAGTACTTC. Translation: CASTWGGSYEQYF. The rearrangement links TRBV28 to TRBJ2-7; TRBD2 matches at 7 bases. Germline trimming cut 7 bases from V and 3 bases from J; bases unmatched to any gene: 6. Looked up from germline, CDR1 is MDHEN and CDR2 is SYDVKM. The CDR3 spans 13 residues.

This chain uses TRBV5-1 with TRBJ2-3, with 8 positions matching TRBD2. V trimming: 4 bases; J trimming: 6 bases; junction bases outside the gene matches: 1. CDR1 and CDR2 (germline): SGHRS, YFSETQ. The CDR3 consists of 12 residues. The CDR3 is CASSPSGDTQYF. The CDR3 region has the DNA TGCGCCAGCAGCCCTAGCGGGGATACGCAGTATTTT.

CDR3 residues: CASSSTNRQGDGYTF. CDR3 DNA: TGCGCCAGCAGCTCTACAAACCGACAGGGGGATGGCTACACCTTC. The chain combines TRBV5-1 with TRBJ1-2; 9 bases agree with TRBD1. From germline, CDR1 is SGHRS and CDR2 YFSETQ. V lost 3 bases, J lost 6 bases, and 9 bases stayed unmatched. The CDR3 covers 15 residues.

This clone was detected a few times. This rearrangement joins TRBV5-8 to TRBJ2-7; 10 bases match TRBD2. The CDR3 covers 17 residues. Trimming cost V 0 bases and J 7 bases; bases outside gene matches: 13. Germline lookup yields CDR1 SGHTS and CDR2 YDEGEE. Here the CDR3 DNA reads TGTGCCAGCAGCTTGGGCGGTCTGCTAGCGGGGGCCGGTGAGCAGTACTTC. Its translation: CASSLGGLLAGAGEQYF.

The chain employs TRBV18 and TRBJ1-5; D is uncertain. The CDR3 is 12 residues long. Germline CDR1 reads KGHSH; CDR2 reads LQKENI. The ends were cut back, 3 bases at V and 7 bases at J, with 7 bases in the middle. The CDR3 is CASSPREQPQHF. CDR3 nucleotide sequence: TGTGCCAGCTCACCGCGTGAACAGCCCCAGCATTTT.

There are a few counts of this clone. The sample has other DNA sequences that encode this CDR3 too. The chain has TRBV5-4 and TRBJ1-3; D gene ambiguous. CDR3 length: 15 amino acids. The germline V gene encodes CDR1 SGHNT and CDR2 YYREEE (reference sequence). V gave up 0 bases and J gave up 0 bases, with 7 bases separating them. The CDR3 region is CASSLGGNSGNTIYF. The DNA for the CDR3 is TGTGCCAGCAGCTTGGGCGGAAACTCTGGAAACACCATATATTTT.

This clone appeared a few times. The chain joins TRBV2 to TRBJ2-1; TRBD2 agrees at 7 bases. Germline CDR1 reads SNHLY; CDR2 reads FYNNEI. The CDR3 has 13 residues. The junction had 2 bases not matched to a gene; V was cut back by 3 bases and J by 6 bases. The CDR3 DNA reads TGTGCCAGCAGTGAGGCTAGCGGCAATGAGCAGTTCTTC. It is translated as CASSEASGNEQFF.

The gene calls are TRBV6-1 and TRBJ2-7; D is possibly TRBD2 (6 bases). Trimming removed 2 bases from V and 3 bases from J, with 14 bases in between. Germline CDR1 is MNHNS and CDR2 is SASEGT. The CDR3 has 15 amino acids. In nucleotides, the CDR3 is TGTGCCAGCAGTGAAAGGTTTCGGGGGAGCTACGAGCAGTACTTC. This codes for CASSERFRGSYEQYF.

The chain carries TRBV30 and TRBJ1-1; 9 bases are a match to TRBD1. V dropped 5 bases and J dropped 4; count of bases not matched to a gene: 5. Germline CDR1 and CDR2: GTSNPN and SVGIG (reference sequence). The CDR3 is 13 residues long. The CDR3 DNA follows: TGTGCCTGGGCCGGGACAGGGATCACTGAAGCTTTCTTT. Its protein product is CAWAGTGITEAFF.

This chain connects TRBV5-1 to TRBJ1-1, with D possibly being TRBD1 (6 bases). CDR3 size: 15 residues. Germline lookup yields CDR1 SGHRS and CDR2 YFSETQ. V was pared by 4 bases and J by 0 bases, with 13 bases between. CDR3 sequence reads: CASSPPGQMNTEAFF. The CDR3 region has the DNA TGCGCCAGCAGCCCTCCGGGACAAATGAACACTGAAGCTTTCTTT.

This sequence joins TRBV5-1 and TRBJ2-7, with 7 bases matching TRBD1. Germline V gives CDR1 SGHRS, CDR2 YFSETQ. The CDR3 extends over 12 amino acids. V was clipped by 3 bases and J by 5 bases; unmatched bases: 2. Here the CDR3 reads CASSSQGNEQYF. The CDR3 nucleotides are TGCGCCAGCAGCTCACAGGGGAACGAGCAGTACTTC.

This chain links TRBV6-5 with TRBJ2-6; perhaps TRBD1 as D (5 bases). Germline V gene sequence: CDR1 MNHEY, CDR2 SVGAGI. The CDR3 totals 15 residues. Trimming removed 4 bases at V and 2 bases at J, with 9 bases between. The CDR3 sequence: CASSSRVPGANVLTF. CDR3 coding DNA: TGTGCCAGCAGTTCCAGGGTCCCTGGGGCCAACGTCCTGACTTTC.

The J gene is TRBJ1-5, the V gene TRBV6-5; the D gene is possibly TRBD1 (6 bases). Germline-derived CDR1 and CDR2 are MNHEY and SVGAGI. The CDR3 runs to 12 residues. V lost 0 bases to trimming and J lost 11 bases, with 8 bases between them. This chain's CDR3 is CASSYSRGTQHF. The CDR3 DNA reads TGTGCCAGCAGTTACTCGAGGGGGACCCAGCATTTT.

The rearrangement joins TRBV9 to TRBJ2-2; 8 nucleotides match TRBD1. V shed 3 bases and J 3 bases; nucleotides not matched to a gene: 1. The CDR3 sequence is 14 residues long. Per germline, CDR1 SGDLS and CDR2 YYNGEE. The CDR3, as DNA: TGTGCCAGCAGCGACAGGGGGGACACCGGGGAGCTGTTTTTT. Translation: CASSDRGDTGELFF.

V and J are TRBV29-1 and TRBJ2-5; the D gene is possibly TRBD1 (6 bases). Trimming removed 0 bases from V and 5 bases from J, with 7 bases in between. CDR1 is SQVTM, CDR2 ANQGSEA, per germline. CDR3 size: 12 residues. DNA for the CDR3: TGCAGCGTTGAAGAGGGGGCTGAGACCCAGTACTTC. Translation: CSVEEGAETQYF.

V is TRBV2 and J is TRBJ2-2, with 9 bases aligning to TRBD1. The CDR3 is made up of 15 amino acids. J was trimmed by 2 bases and V by 5 bases; bases with no gene match: 3. CDR1 SNHLY and CDR2 FYNNEI come from the germline V gene. The chain's CDR3 is CASSTGQGNTGELFF. The CDR3, as DNA: TGTGCCAGCAGTACGGGACAGGGAAACACCGGGGAGCTGTTTTTT.

This sequence joins TRBV9 and TRBJ2-5; TRBD2 might be the D (6 bases). The CDR3 length is 16 residues. Trimming pared 0 bases from V and 1 base from J, leaving 13 bases between. Germline assignment: CDR1 SGDLS and CDR2 YYNGEE. The chain's CDR3 is CASSVAGGGLQETQYF. For the CDR3, the DNA is TGTGCCAGCAGCGTAGCTGGTGGGGGACTCCAAGAGACCCAGTACTTC.

V usage is TRBV5-4 and J usage is TRBJ1-2, with D possibly matching TRBD1 (5 bases). The ends were cut back, 2 bases at V and 3 bases at J, with 11 bases in the middle. Germline V gives CDR1 SGHNT, CDR2 YYREEE (reference sequence). CDR3 length: 14 amino acids. The CDR3 here is CASSFAGQDYGYTF. DNA for the CDR3: TGTGCCAGCAGCTTTGCAGGGCAAGACTATGGCTACACCTTC. Complete variable domain (other parts from reference TRBV5-4 and TRBJ1-2): ETGVTQSPTHLIKTRGQQVTLRCSSQSGHNTVSWYQQALGQGPQFIFQYYREEENGRGNFPPRFSGLQFPNYSSELNVNALELDDSALYLCASSFAGQDYGYTFGSGTRLTVV.